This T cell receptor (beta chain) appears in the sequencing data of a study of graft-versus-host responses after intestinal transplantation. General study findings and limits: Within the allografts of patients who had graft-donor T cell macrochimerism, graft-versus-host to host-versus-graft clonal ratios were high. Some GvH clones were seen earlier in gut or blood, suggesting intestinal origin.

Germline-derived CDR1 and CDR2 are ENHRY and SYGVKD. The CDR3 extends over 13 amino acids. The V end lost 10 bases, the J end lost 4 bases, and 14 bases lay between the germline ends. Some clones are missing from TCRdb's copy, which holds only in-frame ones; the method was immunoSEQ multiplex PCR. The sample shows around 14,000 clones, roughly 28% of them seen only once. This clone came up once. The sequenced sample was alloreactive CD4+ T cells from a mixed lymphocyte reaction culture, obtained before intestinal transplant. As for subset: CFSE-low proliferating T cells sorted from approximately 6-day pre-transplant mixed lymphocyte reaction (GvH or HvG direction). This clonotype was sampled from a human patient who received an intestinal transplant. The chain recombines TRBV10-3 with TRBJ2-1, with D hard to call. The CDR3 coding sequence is TGTGCCAGCTGGACGCCGCAATACAATGAGCAGTTCTTC. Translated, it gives CASWTPQYNEQFF.